This TCR beta chain was observed in a study of blood T cells in healthy people across ages. The CDR3 consists of 13 residues. CDR1 SGHRS and CDR2 YFSETQ come from the germline V gene. Trimming shortened V by 6 bases and J by 1 base, and 10 bases separated the two germline ends. With a J-beta primer mix and a sample-barcoded 5' primer, a second PCR ran about 7 to 12 cycles. Each cDNA molecule was tagged by a template-switch adaptor with 12 random nucleotides. A single record per CDR3 protein comes from TCRdb applying MiXCR to the 5' RACE reads. The sample lists 550,000 to 800,000 distinct CDR3 sequences; about a third were seen once.

This TCR was sampled from a woman of 80 years or more in good health. This chain links TRBV5-1 with TRBJ2-5; no clear D gene. Sequencing was done on a sample of blood. The CDR3 reads CASKRQLQETQYF. DNA for the CDR3: TGCGCCAGCAAAAGGCAGCTCCAAGAGACCCAGTACTTC. Full variable domain (rest looked up from reference TRBV5-1 and TRBJ2-5): KAGVTQTPRYLIKTRGQQVTLSCSPISGHRSVSWYQQTPGQGLQFLFEYFSETQRNKGNFPGRFSGRQFSNSRSEMNVSTLELGDSALYLCASKRQLQETQYFGPGTRLLVL.